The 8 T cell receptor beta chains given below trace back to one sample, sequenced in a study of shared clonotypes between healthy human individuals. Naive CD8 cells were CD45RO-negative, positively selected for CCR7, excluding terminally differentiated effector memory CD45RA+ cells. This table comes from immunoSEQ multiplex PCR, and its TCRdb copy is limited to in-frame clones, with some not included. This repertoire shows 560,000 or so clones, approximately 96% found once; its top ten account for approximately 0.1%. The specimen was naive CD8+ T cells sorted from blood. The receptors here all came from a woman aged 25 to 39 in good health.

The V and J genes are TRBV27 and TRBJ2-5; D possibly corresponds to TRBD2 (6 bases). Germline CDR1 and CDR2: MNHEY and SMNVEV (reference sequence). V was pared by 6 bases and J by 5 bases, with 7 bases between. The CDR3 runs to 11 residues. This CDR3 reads CASSRGETQYF. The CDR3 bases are TGTGCCAGCAGCCGGGGGGAGACCCAGTACTTC.

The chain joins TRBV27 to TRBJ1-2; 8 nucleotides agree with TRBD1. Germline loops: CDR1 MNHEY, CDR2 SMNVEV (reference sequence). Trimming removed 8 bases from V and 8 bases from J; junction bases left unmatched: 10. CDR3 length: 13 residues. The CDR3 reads CASGGQGPNGYTF. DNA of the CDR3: TGTGCCAGCGGAGGACAGGGACCCAACGGCTACACCTTC.

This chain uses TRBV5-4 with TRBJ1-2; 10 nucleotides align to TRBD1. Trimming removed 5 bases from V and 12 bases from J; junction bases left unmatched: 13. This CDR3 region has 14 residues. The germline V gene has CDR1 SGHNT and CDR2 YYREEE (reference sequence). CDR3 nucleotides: TGTGCCAGCAGACGCTTGACAGGGGGCGCAGAGAACACCTTC. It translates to CASRRLTGGAENTF.

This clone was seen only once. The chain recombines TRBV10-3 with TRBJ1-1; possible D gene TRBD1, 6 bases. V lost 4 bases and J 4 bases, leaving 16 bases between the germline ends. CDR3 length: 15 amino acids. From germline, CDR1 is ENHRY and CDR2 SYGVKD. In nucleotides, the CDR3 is TGTGCCATCAGTGGGTCGGAGGGGGGGGCCACTGAAGCTTTCTTT. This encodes CAISGSEGGATEAFF.

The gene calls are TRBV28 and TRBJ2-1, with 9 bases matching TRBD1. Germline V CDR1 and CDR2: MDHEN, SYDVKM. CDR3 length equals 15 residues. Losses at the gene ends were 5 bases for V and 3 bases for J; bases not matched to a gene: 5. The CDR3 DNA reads TGTGCCAGCAGTCTGGACAGGGGAGGCTACAATGAGCAGTTCTTC. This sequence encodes CASSLDRGGYNEQFF.

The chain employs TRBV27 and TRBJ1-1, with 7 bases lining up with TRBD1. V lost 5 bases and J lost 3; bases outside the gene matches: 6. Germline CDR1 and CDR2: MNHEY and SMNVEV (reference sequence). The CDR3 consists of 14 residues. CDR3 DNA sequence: TGTGCCAGCAGTAACGACAGGGATGACACTGAAGCTTTCTTT. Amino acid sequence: CASSNDRDDTEAFF.

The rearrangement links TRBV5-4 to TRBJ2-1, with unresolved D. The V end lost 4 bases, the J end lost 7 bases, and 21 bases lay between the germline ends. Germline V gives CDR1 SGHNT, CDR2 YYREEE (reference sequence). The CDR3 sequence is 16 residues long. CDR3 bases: TGTGCCAGCAGCCTAGGTTCACCCGAACCGTCGAATGAGCAGTTCTTC. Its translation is CASSLGSPEPSNEQFF.

The chain's CDR3 is CASSVAGTRGEQYF. The CDR3 DNA sequence: TGTGCCAGCAGTGTAGCCGGGACTAGGGGCGAGCAGTACTTC. The chain joins TRBV27 to TRBJ2-7; 8 bases agree with TRBD2. Germline V gene data show CDR1 as MNHEY and CDR2 as SMNVEV (reference sequence). Trimming at V came to 5 bases and at J to 6 bases, leaving 9 bases not matched to a gene. The CDR3 covers 14 residues.